This T cell receptor beta chain was identified in a study of monozygotic twins with inflammatory bowel disease. Study-level points and caveats: A reduction in TCRbeta diversity (inverse Simpson) was seen in IBD patients relative to healthy co-twins.

Germline V CDR1 and CDR2: MGHRA, YSYEKL. This CDR3 contains 16 residues. With regard to this clonotype: Its antigen is not identified.

In eight separate reactions per sample, cDNA was generated. TCRdb reanalyzed the 5' RACE reads, giving one entry per CDR3 protein sequence and no DNA. In total, the table holds over 110,000 distinct CDR3 sequences. The V call is TRBV4-1, the J call TRBJ2-3; TCRdb selects TRBD2, and the lack of DNA leaves this call unchecked. This TCR was sampled from a human donor with ulcerative colitis or Crohn's disease, or a healthy co-twin of an affected twin (not recorded which). Material for sequencing was blood. Here the CDR3 reads CASSQGLAVAADTQYF.